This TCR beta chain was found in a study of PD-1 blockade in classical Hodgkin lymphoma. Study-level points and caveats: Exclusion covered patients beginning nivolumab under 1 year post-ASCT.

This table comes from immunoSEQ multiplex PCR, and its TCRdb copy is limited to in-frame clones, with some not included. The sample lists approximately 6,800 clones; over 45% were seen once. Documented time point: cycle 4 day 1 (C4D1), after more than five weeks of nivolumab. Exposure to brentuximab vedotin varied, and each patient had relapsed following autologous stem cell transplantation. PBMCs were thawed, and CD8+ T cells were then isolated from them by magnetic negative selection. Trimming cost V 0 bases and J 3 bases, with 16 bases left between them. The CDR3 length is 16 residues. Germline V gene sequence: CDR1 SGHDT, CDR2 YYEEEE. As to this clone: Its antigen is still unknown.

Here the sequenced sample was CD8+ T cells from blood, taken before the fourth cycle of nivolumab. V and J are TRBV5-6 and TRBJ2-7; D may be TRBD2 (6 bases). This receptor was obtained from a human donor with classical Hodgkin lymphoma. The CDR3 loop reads CASSLVLGGGLYEQYF. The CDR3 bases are TGTGCCAGCAGCTTGGTTCTGGGAGGTGGACTCTACGAGCAGTACTTC.